This T cell receptor beta chain was documented in a study of long-term antiretroviral therapy in people with HIV. General observations from the study: On ART adherence, viral resistance or therapy changes, no data were available. Compared with controls, HIV repertoires showed narrower CDR3 length ranges.

Survey level was the resolution at which the v3.0 immunoSEQ assay ran. Libraries were prepared by immunoSEQ multiplex PCR; TCRdb keeps only in-frame clonotypes and omits some of them. Among some 40,000 clones listed, around 85% were seen once. In regard to this clone: The antigen is undetermined.

Cryopreserved PBMC samples of about 0.95-10 million cells were used for DNA extraction. Losses at the gene ends were 8 bases for V and 0 bases for J; bases not matched to a gene: 5. The germline V gene has CDR1 LNHDA and CDR2 SQIVND (reference sequence). The CDR3 has 14 amino acids. The material sequenced was unsorted PBMCs, taken 1.2 years after starting antiretroviral therapy. This receptor was obtained from a woman aged 45-60 years with HIV. The chain is built from TRBV19 and TRBJ2-3; 7 nucleotides agree with TRBD1. The CDR3 coding sequence is TGTGCCAGTTCCTGGGACAGTAGCACAGATACGCAGTATTTT. Protein sequence: CASSWDSSTDTQYF.